This T cell receptor beta chain was found in a study of shared clonotypes between healthy human individuals. Germline V gene lookup returns CDR1 SGHNT and CDR2 YYREEE (reference sequence). V gave up 3 bases and J gave up 1 base, with 8 bases separating them. The CDR3 totals 14 residues. Clones were sequenced by immunoSEQ multiplex PCR, and TCRdb holds only the in-frame ones, with some missing. Counted here are 2 million to 3 million clones, roughly nine tenths occurring once; the ten biggest clones make up over 0.12%. This clone has a single count. V and J are TRBV5-4 and TRBJ1-5; weak D call: TRBD1 (5 bases). Material for sequencing was naive CD4+ T cells sorted from blood. The sample's subset: CD45RA+ positively selected. The receptor was isolated from a man aged 18 to 30 in good health. CDR3 DNA sequence: TGTGCCAGCAGCTCAAGGGACAGCAATCAGCCCCAGCATTTT. It is translated as CASSSRDSNQPQHF.